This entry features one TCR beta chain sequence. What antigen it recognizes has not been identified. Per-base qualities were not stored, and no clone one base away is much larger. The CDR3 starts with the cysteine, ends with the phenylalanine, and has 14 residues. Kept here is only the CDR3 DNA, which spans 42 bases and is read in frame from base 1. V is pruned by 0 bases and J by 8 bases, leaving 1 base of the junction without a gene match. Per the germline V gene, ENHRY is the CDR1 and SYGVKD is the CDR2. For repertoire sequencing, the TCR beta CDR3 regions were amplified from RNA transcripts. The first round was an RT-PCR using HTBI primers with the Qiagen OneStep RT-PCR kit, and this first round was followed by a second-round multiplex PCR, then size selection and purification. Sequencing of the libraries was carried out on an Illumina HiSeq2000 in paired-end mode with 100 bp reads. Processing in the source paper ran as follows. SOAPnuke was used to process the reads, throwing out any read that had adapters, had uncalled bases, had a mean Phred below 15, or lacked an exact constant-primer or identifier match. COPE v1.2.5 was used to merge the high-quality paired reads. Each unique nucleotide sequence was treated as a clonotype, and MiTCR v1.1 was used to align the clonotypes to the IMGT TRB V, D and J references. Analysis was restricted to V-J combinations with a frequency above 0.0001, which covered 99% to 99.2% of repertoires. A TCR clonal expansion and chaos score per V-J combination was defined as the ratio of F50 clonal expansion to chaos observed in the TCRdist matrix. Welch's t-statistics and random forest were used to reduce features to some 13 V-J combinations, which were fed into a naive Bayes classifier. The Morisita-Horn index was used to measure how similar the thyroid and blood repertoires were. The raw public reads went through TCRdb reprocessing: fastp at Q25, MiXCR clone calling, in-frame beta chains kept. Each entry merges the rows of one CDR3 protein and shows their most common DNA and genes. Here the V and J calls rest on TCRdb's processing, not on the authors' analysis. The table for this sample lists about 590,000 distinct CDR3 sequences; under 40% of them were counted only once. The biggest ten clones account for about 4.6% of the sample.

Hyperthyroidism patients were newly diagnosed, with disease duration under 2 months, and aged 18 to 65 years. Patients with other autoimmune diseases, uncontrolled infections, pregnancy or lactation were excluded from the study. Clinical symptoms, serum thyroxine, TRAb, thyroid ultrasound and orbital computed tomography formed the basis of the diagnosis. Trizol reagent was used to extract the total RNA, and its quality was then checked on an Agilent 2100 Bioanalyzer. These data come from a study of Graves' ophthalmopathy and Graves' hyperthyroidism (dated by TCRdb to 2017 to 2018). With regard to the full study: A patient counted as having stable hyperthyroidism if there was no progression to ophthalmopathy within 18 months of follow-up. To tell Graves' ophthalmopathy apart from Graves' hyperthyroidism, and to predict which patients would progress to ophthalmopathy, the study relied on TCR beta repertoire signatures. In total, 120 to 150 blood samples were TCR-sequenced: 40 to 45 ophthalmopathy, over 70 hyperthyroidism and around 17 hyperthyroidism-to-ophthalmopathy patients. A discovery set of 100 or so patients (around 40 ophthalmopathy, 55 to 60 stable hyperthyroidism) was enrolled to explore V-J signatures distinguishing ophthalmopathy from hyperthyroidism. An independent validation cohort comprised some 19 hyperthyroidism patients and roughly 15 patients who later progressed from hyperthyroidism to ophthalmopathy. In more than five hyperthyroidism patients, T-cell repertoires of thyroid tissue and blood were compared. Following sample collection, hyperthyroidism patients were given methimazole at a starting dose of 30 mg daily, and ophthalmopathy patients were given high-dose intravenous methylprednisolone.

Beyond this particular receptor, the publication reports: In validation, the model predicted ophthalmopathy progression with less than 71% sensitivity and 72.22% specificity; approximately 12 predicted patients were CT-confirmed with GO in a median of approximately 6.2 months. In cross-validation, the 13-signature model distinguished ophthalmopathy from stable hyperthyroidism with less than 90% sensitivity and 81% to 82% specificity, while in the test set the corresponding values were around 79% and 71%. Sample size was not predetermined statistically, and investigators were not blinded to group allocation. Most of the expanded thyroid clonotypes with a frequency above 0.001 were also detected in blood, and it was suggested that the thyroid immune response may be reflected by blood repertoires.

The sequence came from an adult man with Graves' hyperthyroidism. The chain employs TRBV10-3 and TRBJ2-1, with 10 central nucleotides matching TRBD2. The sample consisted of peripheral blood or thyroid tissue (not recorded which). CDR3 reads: CAISESLAGDEQFF. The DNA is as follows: TGTGCCATCAGTGAGTCGCTAGCGGGGGATGAGCAGTTCTTC.